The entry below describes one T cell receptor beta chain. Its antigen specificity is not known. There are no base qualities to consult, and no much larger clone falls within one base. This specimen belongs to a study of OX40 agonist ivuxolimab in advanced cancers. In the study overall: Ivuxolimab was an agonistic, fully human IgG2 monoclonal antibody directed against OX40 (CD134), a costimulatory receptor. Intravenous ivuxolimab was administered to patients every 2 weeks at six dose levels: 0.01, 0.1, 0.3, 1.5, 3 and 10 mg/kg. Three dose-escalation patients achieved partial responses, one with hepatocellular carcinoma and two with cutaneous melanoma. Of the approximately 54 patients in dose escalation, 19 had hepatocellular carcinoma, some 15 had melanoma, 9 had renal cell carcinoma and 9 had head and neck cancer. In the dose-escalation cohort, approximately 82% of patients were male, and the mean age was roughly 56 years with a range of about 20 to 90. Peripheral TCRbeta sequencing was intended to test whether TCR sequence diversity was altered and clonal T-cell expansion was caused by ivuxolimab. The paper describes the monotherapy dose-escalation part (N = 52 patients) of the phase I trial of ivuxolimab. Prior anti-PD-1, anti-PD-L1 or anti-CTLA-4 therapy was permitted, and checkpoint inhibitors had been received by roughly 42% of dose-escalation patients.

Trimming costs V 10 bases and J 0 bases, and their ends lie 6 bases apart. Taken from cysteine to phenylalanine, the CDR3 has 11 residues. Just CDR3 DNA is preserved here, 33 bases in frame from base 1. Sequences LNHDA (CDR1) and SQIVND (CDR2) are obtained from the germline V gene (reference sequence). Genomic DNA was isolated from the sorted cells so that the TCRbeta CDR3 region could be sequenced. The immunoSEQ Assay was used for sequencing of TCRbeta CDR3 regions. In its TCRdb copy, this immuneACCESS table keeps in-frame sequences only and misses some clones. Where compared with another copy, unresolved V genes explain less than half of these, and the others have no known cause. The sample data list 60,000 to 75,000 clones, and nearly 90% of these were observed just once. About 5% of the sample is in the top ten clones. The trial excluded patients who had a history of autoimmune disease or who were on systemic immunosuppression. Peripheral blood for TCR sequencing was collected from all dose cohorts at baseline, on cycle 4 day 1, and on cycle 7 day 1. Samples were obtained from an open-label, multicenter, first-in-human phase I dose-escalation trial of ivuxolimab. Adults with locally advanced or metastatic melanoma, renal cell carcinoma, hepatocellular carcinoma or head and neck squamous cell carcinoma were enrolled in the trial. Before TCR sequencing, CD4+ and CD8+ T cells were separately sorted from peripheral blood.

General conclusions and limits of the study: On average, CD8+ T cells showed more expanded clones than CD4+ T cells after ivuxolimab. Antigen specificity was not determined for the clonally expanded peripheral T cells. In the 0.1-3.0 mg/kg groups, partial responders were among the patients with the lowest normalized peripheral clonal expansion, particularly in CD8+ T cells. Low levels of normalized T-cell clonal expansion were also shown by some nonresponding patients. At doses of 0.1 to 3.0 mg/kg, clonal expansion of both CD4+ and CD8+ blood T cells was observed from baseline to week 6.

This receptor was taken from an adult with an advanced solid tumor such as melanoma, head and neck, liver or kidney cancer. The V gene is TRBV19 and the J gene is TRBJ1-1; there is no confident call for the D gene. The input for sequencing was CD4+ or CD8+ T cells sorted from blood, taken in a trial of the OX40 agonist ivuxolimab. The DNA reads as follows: TGTGCCACCGACATGAACACTGAAGCTTTCTTT. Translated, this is CATDMNTEAFF.